This TCR beta chain was observed in a study of T-cell reconstitution after alpha-beta-depleted transplantation in children. Points from the study as a whole: Some patients' high day-60 TCRbeta diversity was traced to surviving recipient T cells and thymic progenitors. Fresh T-cell production supplied most of the T-cell counts and diversity seen one year after transplant. The origin of alpha-beta T cells about two months after transplant was reportedly several hundred expanded graft clones.

The CDR3 is made up of 14 amino acids. Per germline, CDR1 SGHRS and CDR2 YFSETQ. The germline V and J ends were trimmed by 0 bases and 7 bases, with 13 bases remaining between them. Regarding this clonotype: Its target is not known.

This sample's TCRbeta library carried unique molecular identifier barcodes. TCRdb used MiXCR to reprocess the PCR reads, holding one entry per CDR3 protein. This sample yields some 450,000 distinct CDR3 sequences, of which 43% are seen a single time; about 30% belongs to the top ten. This sequence originates from a girl aged 2-10 years with aplastic anemia, due to receive a stem cell transplant. The V call is TRBV5-1, the J call TRBJ1-1; D is uncertain. Specimen: PBMCs, collected before TCRalphabeta/CD19-depleted stem cell transplant. CDR3 amino acids: CASSLDGLNGEAFF. CDR3 in DNA: TGCGCCAGCAGCTTGGATGGGTTGAATGGTGAAGCTTTCTTT.